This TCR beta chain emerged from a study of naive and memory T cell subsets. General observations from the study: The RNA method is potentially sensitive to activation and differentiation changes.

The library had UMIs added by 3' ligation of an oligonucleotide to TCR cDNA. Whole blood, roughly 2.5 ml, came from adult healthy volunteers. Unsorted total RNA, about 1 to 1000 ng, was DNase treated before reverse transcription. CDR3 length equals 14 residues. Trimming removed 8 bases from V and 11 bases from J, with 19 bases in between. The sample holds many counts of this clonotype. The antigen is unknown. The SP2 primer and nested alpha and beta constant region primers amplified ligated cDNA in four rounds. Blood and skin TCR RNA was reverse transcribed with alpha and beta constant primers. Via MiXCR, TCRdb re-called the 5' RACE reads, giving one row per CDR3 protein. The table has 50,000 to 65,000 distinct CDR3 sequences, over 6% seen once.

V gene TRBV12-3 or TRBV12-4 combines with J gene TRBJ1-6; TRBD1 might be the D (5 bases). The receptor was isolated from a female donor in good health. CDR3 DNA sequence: TGTGCCAGCGGCCCCTTGGGGGTGTATGCACCCCTCCACTTT. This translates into CASGPLGVYAPLHF.